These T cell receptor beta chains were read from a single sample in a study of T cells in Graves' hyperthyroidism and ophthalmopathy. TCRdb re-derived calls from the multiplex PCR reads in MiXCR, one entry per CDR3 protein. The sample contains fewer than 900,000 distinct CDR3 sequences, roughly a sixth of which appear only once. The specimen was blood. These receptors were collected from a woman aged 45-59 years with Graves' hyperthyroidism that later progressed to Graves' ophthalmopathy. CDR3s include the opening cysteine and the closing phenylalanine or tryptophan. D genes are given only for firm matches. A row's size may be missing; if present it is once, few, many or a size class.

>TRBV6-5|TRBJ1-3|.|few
CASSLSNPIWGNTIYF
TGTGCCAGCAGTTTATCCAACCCGATTTGGGGAAACACCATATATTTT
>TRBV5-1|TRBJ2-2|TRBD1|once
CASSVGTVTGELFF
TGCGCCAGCAGCGTGGGGACAGTCACCGGGGAGCTGTTTTTT
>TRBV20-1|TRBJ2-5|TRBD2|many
CSARGLAGVETQYF
TGCAGTGCTAGGGGACTAGCGGGGGTAGAGACCCAGTACTTC
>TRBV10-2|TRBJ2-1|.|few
CASLRGLSYNEQFF
TGCGCCAGCCTACGGGGCCTATCCTACAATGAGCAGTTCTTC
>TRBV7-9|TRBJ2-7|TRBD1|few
CASSSGQGEGEQYF
TGTGCCAGCAGCTCGGGACAGGGGGAAGGCGAGCAGTACTTC
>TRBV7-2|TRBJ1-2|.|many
CASSLDSTGLLYGYTF
TGTGCCAGCAGCTTAGACTCAACAGGGTTACTCTATGGCTACACCTTC
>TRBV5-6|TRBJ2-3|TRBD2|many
CASSLYFHLAGGVDTQYF
TGTGCCAGCAGCTTGTATTTCCACCTAGCGGGGGGCGTGGATACGCAGTATTTT
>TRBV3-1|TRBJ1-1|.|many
CASSPKNTEAFF
TGTGCCAGCAGCCCGAAGAACACTGAAGCTTTCTTT
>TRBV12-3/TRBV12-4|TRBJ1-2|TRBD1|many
CASSLVQGAGGYTF
TGTGCCAGCAGTTTGGTTCAGGGGGCGGGTGGCTACACCTTC
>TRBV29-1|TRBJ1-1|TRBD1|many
CSVTGQNIEAFF
TGCAGCGTTACGGGACAGAACATTGAAGCTTTCTTT
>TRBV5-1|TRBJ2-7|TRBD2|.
CASSLVGTSGYEQYF
TGCGCCAGCAGCTTGGTGGGGACTAGCGGATACGAGCAGTACTTC
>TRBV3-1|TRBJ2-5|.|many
CASSQYREVAETQYF
TGTGCCAGCAGCCAGTACAGGGAGGTGGCGGAGACCCAGTACTTC
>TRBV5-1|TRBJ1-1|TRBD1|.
CASSPGQGHTEAFF
TGCGCCAGCAGCCCGGGACAGGGCCATACTGAAGCTTTCTTT
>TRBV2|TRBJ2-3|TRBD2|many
CASSGGSGASTDTQYF
TGTGCCAGCAGTGGAGGTAGCGGGGCTAGCACAGATACGCAGTATTTT
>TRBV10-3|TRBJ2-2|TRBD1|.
CAISQDRDTGELFF
TGTGCCATCAGTCAGGACAGGGACACCGGGGAGCTGTTTTTT
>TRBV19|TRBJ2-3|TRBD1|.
CASSRSGTEFNPSTDTQYF
TGTGCCAGTAGTAGATCCGGGACAGAATTTAACCCAAGCACAGATACGCAGTATTTT
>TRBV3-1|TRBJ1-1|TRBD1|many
CASSQGDRRPHAFF
TGTGCCAGCAGCCAAGGGGACAGACGGCCACACGCTTTCTTT
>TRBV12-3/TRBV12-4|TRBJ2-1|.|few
CASSLTGTNEQFF
TGTGCCAGCAGTCTCACAGGGACCAATGAGCAGTTCTTC
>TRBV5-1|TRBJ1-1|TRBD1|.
CASSLGTGTVILNTGAFF
TGCGCCAGCAGCCTAGGTACCGGGACAGTGATATTAAACACTGGAGCTTTCTTT
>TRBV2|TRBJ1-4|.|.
CASSGVRPQNPNEKLFF
TGTGCCAGCAGTGGGGTGCGGCCCCAAAATCCAAATGAAAAACTGTTTTTT
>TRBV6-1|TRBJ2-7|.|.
CASTHSLYEQYF
TGTGCCAGCACCCATTCGTTATACGAGCAGTACTTC
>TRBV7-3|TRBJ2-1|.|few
CASSSYPRVGAYNEQFF
TGTGCCAGCAGCTCGTACCCCAGGGTGGGTGCCTACAATGAGCAGTTCTTC
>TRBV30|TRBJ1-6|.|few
CAWRAYMVQPNSPLHF
TGTGCCTGGAGAGCCTACATGGTACAGCCAAATTCACCCCTCCACTTT
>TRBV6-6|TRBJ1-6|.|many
CASSYSSGAPNSPLHF
TGTGCCAGCAGTTACTCGTCCGGGGCCCCTAATTCACCCCTCCACTTT
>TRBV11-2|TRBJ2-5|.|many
CASSLVSRPGETQYF
TGTGCCAGCAGCTTAGTTTCCCGGCCCGGAGAGACCCAGTACTTC
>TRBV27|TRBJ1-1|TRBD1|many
CASSPTQGVGTEAFF
TGTGCCAGCAGTCCCACACAGGGGGTTGGCACTGAAGCTTTCTTT
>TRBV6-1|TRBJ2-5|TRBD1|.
CASTLSGTGYLQGRETQYF
TGTGCCAGCACCCTGTCTGGGACAGGGTACCTCCAGGGCCGAGAGACCCAGTACTTC
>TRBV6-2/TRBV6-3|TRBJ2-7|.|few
CASLPDRRSYEQYF
TGTGCCAGCCTGCCCGACCGTAGGTCCTACGAGCAGTACTTC
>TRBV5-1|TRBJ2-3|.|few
CASGIIGTDTQYF
TGCGCCAGCGGCATTATCGGCACAGATACGCAGTATTTT
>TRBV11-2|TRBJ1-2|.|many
CASSSTGLTTF
TGTGCCAGCAGCTCAACGGGCCTGACCACCTTC
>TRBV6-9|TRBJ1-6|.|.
CASSYKGDEVYNSPLHF
TGTGCCAGCAGTTACAAGGGGGACGAAGTTTATAATTCACCCCTCCACTTT
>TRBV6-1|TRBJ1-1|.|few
CASTSRGLNTEAFF
TGTGCCAGCACCTCCAGGGGTTTGAACACTGAAGCTTTCTTT
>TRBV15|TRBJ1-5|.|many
CATSRDRGAINQPQHF
TGTGCCACCAGCAGAGATAGGGGGGCTATCAATCAGCCCCAGCATTTT
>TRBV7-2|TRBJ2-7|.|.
CASSLEGTLVYEQYF
TGTGCCAGCAGCTTAGAGGGGACCCTTGTTTACGAGCAGTACTTC
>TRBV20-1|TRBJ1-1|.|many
CSARDEWGATEAFF
TGCAGTGCTAGAGATGAGTGGGGCGCGACTGAAGCTTTCTTT
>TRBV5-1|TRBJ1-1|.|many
CASSLDLGRYTEAFF
TGCGCCAGCAGCTTGGATCTCGGGCGGTACACTGAAGCTTTCTTT
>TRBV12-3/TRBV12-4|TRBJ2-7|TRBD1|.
CASRRDSPYEQYF
TGTGCCAGCAGACGGGACAGCCCTTACGAGCAGTACTTC
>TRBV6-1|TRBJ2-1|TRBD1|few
CASRPRGDSSYNEQFF
TGTGCCAGCAGGCCGAGAGGGGACAGCTCCTACAATGAGCAGTTCTTC
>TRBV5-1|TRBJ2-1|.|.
CASSPGRGIDEQFF
TGCGCCAGCAGCCCCGGACGGGGTATCGATGAGCAGTTCTTC
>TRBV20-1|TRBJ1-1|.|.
CSAGTSRNTEAFF
TGCAGTGCTGGCACAAGTCGGAACACTGAAGCTTTCTTT
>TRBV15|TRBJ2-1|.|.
CATSRGDRRGIFYEQFF
TGTGCCACCAGCAGAGGGGACCGGAGGGGGATTTTTTATGAGCAGTTCTTC
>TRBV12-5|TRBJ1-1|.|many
CASGHLQGVWTEAFF
TGTGCTAGTGGTCATCTACAGGGAGTATGGACTGAAGCTTTCTTT
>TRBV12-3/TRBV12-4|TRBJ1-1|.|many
CASSGLGSRLEAFF
TGTGCCAGCAGTGGACTAGGCAGCCGACTTGAAGCTTTCTTT
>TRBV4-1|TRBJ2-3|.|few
CASALEGPKDTQYF
TGCGCCAGCGCCTTGGAGGGGCCAAAAGATACGCAGTATTTT
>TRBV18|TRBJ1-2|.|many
CASSPVTDFSGYTF
TGTGCCAGCTCACCTGTGACAGATTTTTCTGGCTACACCTTC
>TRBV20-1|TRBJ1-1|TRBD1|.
CSAMTGFDTEAFF
TGCAGTGCTATGACAGGGTTTGACACTGAAGCTTTCTTT
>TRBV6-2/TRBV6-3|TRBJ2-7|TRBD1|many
CASSYARGSYEQYF
TGTGCCAGCAGTTACGCCAGGGGGTCCTACGAGCAGTACTTC
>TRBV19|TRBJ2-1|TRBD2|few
CASRGTSGGHNEQFF
TGTGCCAGTAGGGGAACTAGCGGGGGTCACAATGAGCAGTTCTTC
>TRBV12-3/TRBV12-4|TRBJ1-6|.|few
CASTQGFSPLHF
TGTGCCAGCACCCAAGGGTTTTCACCCCTCCACTTT
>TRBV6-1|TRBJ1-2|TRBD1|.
CASSESQGDGYTF
TGTGCCAGCAGCGAATCACAGGGGGATGGCTACACCTTC
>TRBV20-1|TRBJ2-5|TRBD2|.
CSARAPISGGAETQYF
TGCAGTGCTAGAGCGCCCATAAGCGGGGGAGCAGAGACCCAGTACTTC
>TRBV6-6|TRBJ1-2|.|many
CASSYPPAGVGYGYTF
TGTGCCAGCAGTTACCCCCCGGCAGGGGTCGGCTATGGCTACACCTTC
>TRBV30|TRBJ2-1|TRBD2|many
CAWSRKRGGPEQFF
TGTGCCTGGAGTAGGAAGCGGGGGGGTCCGGAGCAGTTCTTC
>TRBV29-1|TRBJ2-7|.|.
CSVETPQGSYEQYF
TGCAGCGTTGAAACGCCACAGGGAAGCTACGAGCAGTACTTC
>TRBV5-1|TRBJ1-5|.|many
CASSTNPGGQPQHF
TGCGCCAGCAGCACCAATCCGGGAGGTCAGCCCCAGCATTTT
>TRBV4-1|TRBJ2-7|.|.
CASSQEGGGRYEQYF
TGCGCCAGCAGCCAAGAAGGAGGGGGCCGTTACGAGCAGTACTTC
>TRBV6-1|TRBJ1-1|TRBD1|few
CASRDRGQREAFF
TGTGCCAGCAGAGACAGGGGGCAGAGGGAAGCTTTCTTT
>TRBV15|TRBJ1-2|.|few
CATSRRSRTDVHGYTF
TGTGCCACCAGCAGACGTAGCCGAACGGACGTGCATGGCTACACCTTC
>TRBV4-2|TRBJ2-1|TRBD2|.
CASSQLPGLAVSYNEQFF
TGTGCCAGCAGCCAGCTACCGGGACTAGCGGTCTCCTACAATGAGCAGTTCTTC
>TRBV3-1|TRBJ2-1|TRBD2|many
CASSQYPGGEGGSYNEQFF
TGTGCCAGCAGCCAGTATCCGGGGGGGGAGGGAGGCTCCTACAATGAGCAGTTCTTC